This entry lists 20 T cell receptor beta chains sequenced from one sample in a study of blood T cells in healthy people across ages. PCR was performed a second time for about 7 to 12 cycles using a sample-barcoded 5' primer and a J-beta primer mix. TCRdb re-derived calls from the 5' RACE reads in MiXCR, one entry per CDR3 protein. The sample carries roughly 800,000 distinct CDR3 sequences, about 25% recorded once. The sample was also linked to a second study, of T cells of mothers and their children.

Sequencing was carried out using blood. The source of these receptors is a boy aged 10-17 years in good health.

J is TRBJ1-2 and V is TRBV28, with D perhaps matching TRBD1 (5 bases). Germline CDR1 reads MDHEN; CDR2 reads SYDVKM. CDR3 size: 13 residues. V was shortened by 7 bases and J by 3 bases, with 12 bases between the two germline ends. This CDR3 is CASNPTDHYGYTF. The CDR3, as DNA: TGTGCCAGCAACCCGACAGATCACTATGGCTACACCTTC.

This clonotype was seen a few times. A junction boundary mismatches the germline segment, possibly from a read error. Here the CDR3 reads CASTSRDLASF. The CDR3 DNA follows: TGTGCCAGCACTAGTAGGGACCTTGCGAGTTTT. V and J are TRBV6-6 and TRBJ2-3, with D perhaps being TRBD1 or TRBD2 (5 bases each). The CDR3 is 11 residues long. Per germline, CDR1 MNHNY and CDR2 SVGAGI (reference sequence).

This clonotype was counted between two and nine times. The chain combines TRBV7-9 with TRBJ2-7; D not resolved. The length of the CDR3 is 13 residues. Germline V gene lookup returns CDR1 SEHNR and CDR2 FQNEAQ (reference sequence). The germline V and J ends were trimmed by 4 bases and 5 bases, with 12 bases remaining between them. CDR3 sequence: CASSSMGGNEQYF. CDR3 coding DNA: TGTGCCAGCAGCTCCATGGGTGGTAACGAGCAGTACTTC.

This rearrangement joins TRBV29-1 to TRBJ2-7; D uncertain. Trimming shortened V by 4 bases and J by 2 bases, and 15 bases separated the two germline ends. This CDR3 has 14 amino acids. Germline lookup yields CDR1 SQVTM and CDR2 ANQGSEA. CDR3 bases: TGCAGCGTTGGTCAGGAGCCCCGGACCTACGAGCAGTACTTC. Translation gives CSVGQEPRTYEQYF.

The V and J genes are TRBV3-1 and TRBJ2-3; no definite D call. The length of the CDR3 is 13 residues. The germline gives CDR1 LGHDT, CDR2 YNNKEL (reference sequence). V was pared by 0 bases and J by 4 bases, with 5 bases between. The CDR3 DNA follows: TGTGCCAGCAGCCAAGATGGCCCAGATACGCAGTATTTT. As protein: CASSQDGPDTQYF.

The chain has TRBV29-1 and TRBJ1-4; 7 nucleotides align to TRBD1. V dropped 4 bases and J dropped 6; count of bases not matched to a gene: 5. Germline V CDR1 and CDR2: SQVTM, ANQGSEA. The CDR3 extends over 13 amino acids. CDR3 bases: TGCAGCGTTGTAAGGGGGCCCGATGAAAAACTGTTTTTT. Amino acids: CSVVRGPDEKLFF.

V is TRBV28 and J is TRBJ1-2; 8 nucleotides match TRBD1. This CDR3 region has 15 residues. Trimming cost V 10 bases and J 7 bases; bases outside gene matches: 17. The germline V gene has CDR1 MDHEN and CDR2 SYDVKM. Here the CDR3 DNA reads TGTGCCACCTGGACAGGGATTTCGCGGCCCTCTGGCTACACCTTC. It is translated as CATWTGISRPSGYTF.

This clonotype was detected only a few times. The rearrangement links TRBV7-9 to TRBJ2-1; 8 nucleotides align to TRBD2. Germline trimming cut 3 bases from V and 7 bases from J; bases unmatched to any gene: 8. The CDR3 runs to 15 residues. Germline CDR1 reads SEHNR; CDR2 reads FQNEAQ (reference sequence). CDR3 coding DNA: TGTGCCAGCAGCTTCCAAGCGGGAGCTCGAAATGAGCAGTTCTTC. Translated: CASSFQAGARNEQFF.

The CDR3 nucleotides are TGCAGCGTTGAGGGGGGGATGACAGATGCCCTTGGCTACACCTTC. Protein: CSVEGGMTDALGYTF. The rearrangement joins TRBV29-1 to TRBJ1-2; a weak D match, TRBD1 (5 bases). The CDR3 has 15 amino acids. V was pared by 3 bases and J by 7 bases, with 21 bases between. The V gene's germline CDR1 is SQVTM and CDR2 ANQGSEA.

This clonotype was seen many times. The chain carries TRBV29-1 and TRBJ2-1; no reliable D call. The CDR3 contains 12 residues. CDR1 and CDR2 (germline): SQVTM, ANQGSEA. Trimming removed 8 bases from V and 10 bases from J, with 18 bases in between. The CDR3 spells CSFGWVGEEQFF. CDR3 DNA sequence: TGCAGCTTTGGATGGGTAGGAGAAGAGCAGTTCTTC.

The chain is built from TRBV6-6 and TRBJ2-5; no reliable D call. CDR3 length: 14 amino acids. The germline V gene has CDR1 MNHNY and CDR2 SVGAGI (reference sequence). V was clipped by 6 bases and J by 3 bases, with 14 bases between them. CDR3 amino acids: CASRSEKSKETQYF. The CDR3 nucleotides read TGTGCCAGCAGAAGTGAGAAATCGAAAGAGACCCAGTACTTC.

This clonotype came up a few times. This sequence joins TRBV28 and TRBJ1-4; D not certain. CDR3 length: 18 residues. Trimming shortened V by 5 bases and J by 3 bases, and 22 bases separated the two germline ends. Germline V gene lookup returns CDR1 MDHEN and CDR2 SYDVKM. The CDR3 sequence is CASSPPTSPANSNEKLFF. CDR3 DNA: TGTGCCAGCAGTCCACCGACAAGCCCCGCAAACTCTAATGAAAAACTGTTTTTT.

CDR3 nucleotides: TGTGCCAGCAGCGCGGTCACTAGCGGGAGGGCGGGTGAGCAGTTCTTC. Translated, it gives CASSAVTSGRAGEQFF. The chain uses TRBV7-9 and TRBJ2-1; 13 bases fit TRBD2. V was pared by 5 bases and J by 9 bases, with 10 bases of the junction left unmatched. The CDR3 loop spans 16 amino acids. Germline loops: CDR1 SEHNR, CDR2 FQNEAQ (reference sequence).

CDR3 nucleotides: TGCAGTGCTGCCACAGCGAGCTCTGGAAACACCATATATTTT. It is translated as CSAATASSGNTIYF. The rearrangement links TRBV20-1 to TRBJ1-3; unclear D gene. The germline CDR1 and CDR2 sequences are DFQATT and SNEGSKA (reference sequence). This CDR3 region has 14 residues. The V and J ends lost 5 bases and 0 bases respectively, with 11 bases between them.

This clonotype has more than one count but fewer than ten. V is TRBV2 and J is TRBJ2-3, with D unclear. V was pared by 3 bases and J by 2 bases, with 12 bases between. Germline V lookup: CDR1 SNHLY, CDR2 FYNNEI. The CDR3 covers 15 residues. The CDR3 is CASSDPRVSTDTQYF. The DNA for the CDR3 is TGTGCCAGCAGTGATCCTCGGGTTTCCACAGATACGCAGTATTTT.

A few counts support this clonotype. The chain links TRBV10-2 to TRBJ1-5; D perhaps matches TRBD1 (6 bases). The germline gives CDR1 WSHSY, CDR2 SAAADI. This CDR3 has 14 residues. The ends were cut back, 6 bases at V and 3 bases at J, with 12 bases in the middle. The CDR3 here is CASRQAGDNQPQHF. The CDR3 DNA sequence: TGCGCCAGCAGACAGGCAGGGGACAATCAGCCCCAGCATTTT.

The J gene is TRBJ2-5, the V gene TRBV29-1; perhaps D is TRBD1 or TRBD2 (5 bases each). From germline, CDR1 is SQVTM and CDR2 ANQGSEA. V was pared by 2 bases and J by 7 bases, with 20 bases between. The CDR3 length is 15 residues. Here the CDR3 DNA reads TGCAGCGTTGAATTCAGGGAGAGGGTTGGAGGGACCCAGTACTTC. Translated, it gives CSVEFRERVGGTQYF.

The table lists this clonotype with a count of one. The rearrangement links TRBV20-1 to TRBJ2-4; 9 nucleotides match TRBD1. The CDR3 length is 14 residues. V shed 5 bases and J 1 base; nucleotides not matched to a gene: 3. The germline CDR1 and CDR2 sequences are DFQATT and SNEGSKA (reference sequence). This CDR3 reads CSAGTGTAKNIQYF. The DNA of the CDR3 is TGCAGTGCTGGGACAGGGACGGCCAAAAACATTCAGTACTTC.

About this clonotype: The junction and the germline gene differ at one end; a read error may be behind it. The rearrangement uses TRBV20-1 and TRBJ1-1, with D possibly being TRBD1 (5 bases). The CDR3 extends over 15 amino acids. The germline V gene encodes CDR1 DFQATT and CDR2 SNEGSKA (reference sequence). The CDR3 loop is CSASGLLVGVTEVFF. CDR3 coding DNA: TGCAGTGCTAGTGGTCTGTTGGTGGGGGTGACTGAAGTTTTCTTT.

This clonotype showed up just a few times. The J gene is TRBJ2-1, the V gene TRBV2; 10 nucleotides line up with TRBD2. The CDR3 runs 19 residues. V shed 4 bases and J 4 bases; nucleotides not matched to a gene: 16. Germline V gene sequence: CDR1 SNHLY, CDR2 FYNNEI. For the CDR3, the DNA is TGTGCCAGCAGTGGTGAAGGGGCTCCTAGCGGGGGTACTTACAATGAGCAGTTCTTC. Its translation: CASSGEGAPSGGTYNEQFF. The variable domain in full, completed from reference TRBV2 and TRBJ2-1, reads EPEVTQTPSHQVTQMGQEVILRCVPISNHLYFYWYRQILGQKVEFLVSFYNNEISEKSEIFDDQFSVERPDGSNFTLKIRSTKLEDSAMYFCASSGEGAPSGGTYNEQFFGPGTRLTVL.